This TCR beta chain was captured in a study of CD4 T cells in relation to SARS-CoV-2 and coronaviruses. Naive and memory CD4+ T cells were cultured with CEF, then survey-sequenced. Sequenced by immunoSEQ multiplex PCR; TCRdb stores in-frame clones only, minus some. The sample yields roughly 43,000 clones, roughly 82% seen once. V was cut by 3 bases and J by 4 bases, with 9 bases left in between. The CDR3 has 13 amino acids. Germline CDR1 and CDR2: LGHDT and YNNKEL (reference sequence). With regard to this clone: What it binds is not known.

Study results and caveats: According to naive versus memory sequencing, detected responses are memory recall, not newly primed. Samples before the pandemic and after infection were not matched within any donor.

10^5 naive or memory CD4+ cells were cultured with CEF peptides for roughly 10 days. This sequence was found in an adult with COVID-19. Sequenced input: naive CD4+ T cells from PBMCs, cultured in vitro. Subset in this sample: naive CD4+ T cells isolated by negative enrichment. The V gene is TRBV3-1 (or the pseudogene TRBV3-2), the J gene TRBJ1-1; maybe TRBD1 (5 bases). This CDR3 is CASSQNGGTEAFF. The CDR3 DNA sequence: TGTGCCAGCAGCCAGAACGGGGGCACTGAAGCTTTCTTT.